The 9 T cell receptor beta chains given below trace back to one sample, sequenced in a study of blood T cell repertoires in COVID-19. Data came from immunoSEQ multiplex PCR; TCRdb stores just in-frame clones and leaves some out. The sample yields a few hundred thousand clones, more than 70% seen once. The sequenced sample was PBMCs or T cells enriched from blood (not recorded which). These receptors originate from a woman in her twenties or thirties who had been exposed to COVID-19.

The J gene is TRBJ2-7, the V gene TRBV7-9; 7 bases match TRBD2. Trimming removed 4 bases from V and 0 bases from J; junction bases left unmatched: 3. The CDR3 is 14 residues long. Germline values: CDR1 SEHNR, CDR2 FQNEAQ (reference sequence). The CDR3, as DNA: TGTGCCAGCAGCTCTTGGGGGGGCTCCTACGAGCAGTACTTC. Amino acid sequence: CASSSWGGSYEQYF.

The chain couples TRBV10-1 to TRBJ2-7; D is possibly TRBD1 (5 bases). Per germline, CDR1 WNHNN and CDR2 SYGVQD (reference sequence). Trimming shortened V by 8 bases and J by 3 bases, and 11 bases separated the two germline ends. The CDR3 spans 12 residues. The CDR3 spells CASSDSYYEQYF. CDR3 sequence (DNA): TGCGCCAGCTCCGACAGCTACTACGAGCAGTACTTC.

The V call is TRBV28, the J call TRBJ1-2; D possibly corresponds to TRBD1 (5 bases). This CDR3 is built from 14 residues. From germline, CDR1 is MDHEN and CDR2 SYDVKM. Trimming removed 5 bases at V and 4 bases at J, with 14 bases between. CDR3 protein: CASSTAQGGYGYTF. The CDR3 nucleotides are TGTGCCAGCAGTACAGCGCAGGGAGGCTATGGCTACACCTTC.

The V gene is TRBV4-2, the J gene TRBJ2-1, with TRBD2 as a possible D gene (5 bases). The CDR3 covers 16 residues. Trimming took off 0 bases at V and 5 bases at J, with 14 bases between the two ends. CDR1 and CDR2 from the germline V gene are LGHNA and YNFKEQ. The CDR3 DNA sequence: TGTGCCAGCAGCCAAGACGGCGCGGGCCGGGACAATGAGCAGTTCTTC. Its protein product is CASSQDGAGRDNEQFF.

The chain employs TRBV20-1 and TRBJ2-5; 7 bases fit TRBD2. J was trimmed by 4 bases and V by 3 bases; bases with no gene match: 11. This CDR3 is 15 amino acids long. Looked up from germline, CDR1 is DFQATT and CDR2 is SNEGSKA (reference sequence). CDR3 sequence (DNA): TGCAGTGCTAGTGGGAGGGCCCATCGAGGAGAGACCCAGTACTTC. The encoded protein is CSASGRAHRGETQYF.

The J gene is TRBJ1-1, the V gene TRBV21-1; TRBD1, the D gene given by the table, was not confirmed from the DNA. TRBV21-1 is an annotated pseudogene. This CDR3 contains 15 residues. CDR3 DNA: TGTGCCAGCAGTTGGTGCGACAGGGGAGACACTGAAGCTTTCTTT. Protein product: CASSWCDRGDTEAFF.

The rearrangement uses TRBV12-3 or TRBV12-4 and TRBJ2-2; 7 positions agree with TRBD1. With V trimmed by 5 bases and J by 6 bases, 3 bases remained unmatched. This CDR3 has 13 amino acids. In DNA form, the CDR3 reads TGTGCCAGCAGTCGACAGGGCGCCGGGGAGCTGTTTTTT. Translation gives CASSRQGAGELFF.

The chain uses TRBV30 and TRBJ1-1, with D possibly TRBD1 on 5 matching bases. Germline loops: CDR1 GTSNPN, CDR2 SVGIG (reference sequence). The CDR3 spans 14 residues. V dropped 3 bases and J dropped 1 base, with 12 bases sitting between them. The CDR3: CAWRGEVRNTEAFF. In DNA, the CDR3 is TGTGCCTGGAGGGGGGAGGTACGGAACACTGAAGCTTTCTTT.

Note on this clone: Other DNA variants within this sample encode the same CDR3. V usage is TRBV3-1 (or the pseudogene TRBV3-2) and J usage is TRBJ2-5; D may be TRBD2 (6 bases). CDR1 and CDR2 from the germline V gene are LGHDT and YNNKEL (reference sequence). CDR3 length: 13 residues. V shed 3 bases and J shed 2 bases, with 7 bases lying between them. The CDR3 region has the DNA TGTGCCAGCAGCCATCGGGGGCAAGAGACCCAGTACTTC. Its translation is CASSHRGQETQYF.